Below, 14 T cell receptor beta chains from the same sample are listed, as sequenced in a study of technical replicates of blood from a handful of donors. Measured with immunoSEQ multiplex PCR; TCRdb has only the in-frame clones, and not every one. In the table there are just over 75,000 clones, about 92% of which are singletons. Sample: T cells isolated from PBMCs. The receptors were sampled from a human donor in good health.

This clone was seen a single time. The chain is built from TRBV27 and TRBJ2-7; the D is unclear. V shed 6 bases and J shed 7 bases, with 10 bases lying between them. The CDR3 length is 11 residues. Germline CDR1 reads MNHEY; CDR2 reads SMNVEV (reference sequence). The CDR3 region has the DNA TGTGCCAGCAGCCACTATAGTGAGCAGTACTTC. It is translated as CASSHYSEQYF.

This chain uses TRBV19 with TRBJ2-5, with a tentative D call TRBD2 (6 bases). The CDR3 loop spans 14 amino acids. The germline V gene encodes CDR1 LNHDA and CDR2 SQIVND (reference sequence). Trimming cost V 5 bases and J 4 bases, with 14 bases left between them. CDR3 sequence reads: CASSPGEVGETQYF. For the CDR3, the DNA is TGTGCCAGTAGTCCTGGGGAGGTGGGAGAGACCCAGTACTTC.

This clone was detected only once. The chain is built from TRBV5-6 and TRBJ2-7, with D tentatively TRBD2 (6 bases). This CDR3 is built from 15 residues. The V gene lost 2 bases and the J gene lost 0 bases, with 12 bases spanning the gap. Germline assignment: CDR1 SGHDT and CDR2 YYEEEE. The CDR3 spells CASSFRRGSSYEQYF. In DNA, the CDR3 is TGTGCCAGCAGCTTTAGGCGGGGCAGCTCCTACGAGCAGTACTTC.

The chain employs TRBV11-3 and TRBJ2-1; D gene unclear. The V and J ends lost 1 base and 6 bases respectively, with 4 bases between them. CDR1 is SGHNT and CDR2 is YENEEA in the germline V gene. There are 12 residues in the CDR3. The CDR3 DNA reads as TGTGCCAGCAGCTTAGTCGGCAATGAGCAGTTCTTC. Its protein is CASSLVGNEQFF.

The chain has TRBV18 and TRBJ2-7; D possibly corresponds to TRBD2 (6 bases). The V and J ends lost 3 bases and 5 bases respectively, with 14 bases between them. The germline V gene has CDR1 KGHSH and CDR2 LQKENI. The CDR3 is 14 amino acids. The CDR3 nucleotides read TGTGCCAGCTCACCGGCCGGGGGAGAGAACGAGCAGTACTTC. The encoded protein is CASSPAGGENEQYF.

The genes are TRBV7-9 and TRBJ1-5; TRBD1 matches 8 bases. Germline CDR1 is SEHNR and CDR2 is FQNEAQ (reference sequence). V lost 1 base, J lost 6 bases, and 17 bases stayed unmatched. The CDR3 totals 19 residues. The CDR3 here is CASSLGSVGTGVNGQPQHF. The CDR3 nucleotides are TGTGCCAGCAGCTTAGGGTCTGTTGGGACAGGTGTCAATGGTCAGCCCCAGCATTTT.

The chain links TRBV7-2 to TRBJ2-7; D is unresolved. The CDR3 totals 14 residues. V was clipped by 1 base and J by 2 bases, with 9 bases between them. In germline, CDR1 is SGHTA, CDR2 FQGNSA. The CDR3 region is CASSLGWPTYEQYF. CDR3 sequence (DNA): TGTGCCAGCAGCTTAGGGTGGCCAACCTACGAGCAGTACTTC.

The chain has TRBV28 and TRBJ2-7, with 8 bases fitting TRBD1. This CDR3 spans 17 amino acids. Germline V gives CDR1 MDHEN, CDR2 SYDVKM. After removal of 4 bases from V and 5 bases from J, the junction contained 16 bases not matched to a gene. The CDR3 loop reads CASSWRDVDREYHEQYF. The CDR3 DNA is TGTGCCAGCAGTTGGCGGGACGTGGACAGGGAGTACCACGAGCAGTACTTC.

This chain links TRBV10-3 with TRBJ1-2; D is unclear. The germline V gene encodes CDR1 ENHRY and CDR2 SYGVKD. The CDR3 runs to 15 residues. The V and J ends lost 2 bases and 8 bases respectively, with 18 bases between them. The CDR3 sequence: CAISEIVRESRGYTF. The CDR3 DNA reads as TGTGCCATCAGTGAGATAGTAAGGGAGTCCCGAGGCTACACCTTC.

V gene TRBV7-3 combines with J gene TRBJ1-1, with 10 bases identical to TRBD1. CDR3 length: 13 residues. The J segment lost 10 bases and the V segment lost 5 bases, leaving 7 bases of the junction unmatched. Germline CDR1 is SGHTA and CDR2 is FQGTGA. This chain's CDR3 is CASSPTGTGVAFF. The DNA of the CDR3 is TGTGCCAGCAGCCCAACCGGGACAGGGGTAGCTTTCTTT.

The V gene is TRBV27, the J gene TRBJ2-6; TRBD1 is a possible D gene (6 bases). V lost 8 bases and J lost 1, with 24 bases in between. CDR1 MNHEY and CDR2 SMNVEV come from the germline V gene (reference sequence). The CDR3 runs 19 residues. This CDR3 is CASGQIGTLDISGANVLTF. In DNA, the CDR3 is TGTGCCAGCGGACAAATCGGGACACTTGACATATCTGGGGCCAACGTCCTGACTTTC.

V is TRBV7-9 and J is TRBJ1-1, with 7 nucleotides matching TRBD1. The junction had 17 bases not matched to a gene; V was cut back by 5 bases and J by 5 bases. This CDR3 is built from 17 residues. Per germline, CDR1 SEHNR and CDR2 FQNEAQ (reference sequence). CDR3 sequence reads: CASSPLGRQGRRTEAFF. The DNA of the CDR3 is TGTGCCAGCAGCCCACTAGGGCGACAGGGCAGGAGGACTGAAGCTTTCTTT.

This clone was seen only once. The rearrangement joins TRBV11-3 to TRBJ2-7; no clear D. V gave up 3 bases and J gave up 4 bases, with 4 bases separating them. CDR3 size: 11 residues. Germline assignment: CDR1 SGHNT and CDR2 YENEEA. The chain's CDR3 is CASSFQYEQYF. The CDR3 nucleotides read TGTGCCAGCAGCTTTCAGTACGAGCAGTACTTC.

V gene TRBV29-1 combines with J gene TRBJ1-1; D is uncertain. CDR1 and CDR2 (germline): SQVTM, ANQGSEA. The CDR3 has 13 amino acids. V dropped 2 bases and J dropped 3 bases, with 10 bases sitting between them. CDR3 sequence: CSVELGGYTEAFF. The CDR3 region has the DNA TGCAGCGTTGAATTGGGAGGGTACACTGAAGCTTTCTTT.